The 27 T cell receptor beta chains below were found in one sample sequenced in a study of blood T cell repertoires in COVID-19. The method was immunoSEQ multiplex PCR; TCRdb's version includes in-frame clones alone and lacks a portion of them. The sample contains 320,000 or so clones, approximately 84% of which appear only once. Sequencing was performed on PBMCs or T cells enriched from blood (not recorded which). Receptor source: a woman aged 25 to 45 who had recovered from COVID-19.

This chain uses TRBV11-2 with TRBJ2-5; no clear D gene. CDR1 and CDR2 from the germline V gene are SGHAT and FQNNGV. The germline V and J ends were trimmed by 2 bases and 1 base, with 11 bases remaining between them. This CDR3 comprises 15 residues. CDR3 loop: CASSLNRVSQETQYF. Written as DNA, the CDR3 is TGTGCCAGCAGCTTAAATCGCGTTTCCCAAGAGACCCAGTACTTC.

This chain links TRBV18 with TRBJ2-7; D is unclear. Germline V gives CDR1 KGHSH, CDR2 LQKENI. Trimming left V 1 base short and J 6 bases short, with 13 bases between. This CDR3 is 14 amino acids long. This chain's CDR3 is CASSPQQVYPEQYF. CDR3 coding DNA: TGTGCCAGCTCACCACAGCAGGTATACCCCGAGCAGTACTTC.

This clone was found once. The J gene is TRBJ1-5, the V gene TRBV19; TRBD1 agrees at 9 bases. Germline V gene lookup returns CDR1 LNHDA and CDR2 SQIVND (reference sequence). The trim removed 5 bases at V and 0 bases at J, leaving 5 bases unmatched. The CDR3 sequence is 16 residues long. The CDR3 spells CASSFIQGASNQPQHF. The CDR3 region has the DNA TGTGCCAGTAGTTTTATACAGGGGGCTAGCAATCAGCCCCAGCATTTT.

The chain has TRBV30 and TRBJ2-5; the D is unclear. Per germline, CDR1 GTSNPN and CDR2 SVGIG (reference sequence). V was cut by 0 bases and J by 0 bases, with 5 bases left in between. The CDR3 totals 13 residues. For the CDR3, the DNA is TGTGCCTGGAGTGTTGACTACCAAGAGACCCAGTACTTC. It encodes CAWSVDYQETQYF.

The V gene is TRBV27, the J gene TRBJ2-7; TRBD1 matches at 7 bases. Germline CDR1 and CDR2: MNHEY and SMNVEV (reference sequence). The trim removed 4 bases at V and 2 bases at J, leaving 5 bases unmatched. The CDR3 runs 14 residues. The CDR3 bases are TGTGCCAGCAGTTACCGACAGGGACCCTACGAGCAGTACTTC. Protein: CASSYRQGPYEQYF.

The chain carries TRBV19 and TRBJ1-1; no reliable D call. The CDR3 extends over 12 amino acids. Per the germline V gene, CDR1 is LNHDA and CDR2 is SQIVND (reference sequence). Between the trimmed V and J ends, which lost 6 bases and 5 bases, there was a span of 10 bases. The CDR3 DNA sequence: TGTGCCAGTAGACAAGAGAGGACTGAAGCTTTCTTT. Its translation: CASRQERTEAFF.

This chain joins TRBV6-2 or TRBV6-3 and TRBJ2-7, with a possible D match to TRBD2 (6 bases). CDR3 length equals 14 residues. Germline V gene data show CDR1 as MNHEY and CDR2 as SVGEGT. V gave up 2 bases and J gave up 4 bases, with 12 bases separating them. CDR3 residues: CASSYNGGVYEQYF. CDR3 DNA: TGTGCCAGCAGTTACAACGGAGGGGTTTACGAGCAGTACTTC.

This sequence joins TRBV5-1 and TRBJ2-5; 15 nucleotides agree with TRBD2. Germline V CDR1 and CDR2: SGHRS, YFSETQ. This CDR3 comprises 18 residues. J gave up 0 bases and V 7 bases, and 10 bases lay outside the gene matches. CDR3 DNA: TGCGCCAGCGCCCCTCCGGGACTAGCGGGGGGACACCAAGAGACCCAGTACTTC. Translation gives CASAPPGLAGGHQETQYF.

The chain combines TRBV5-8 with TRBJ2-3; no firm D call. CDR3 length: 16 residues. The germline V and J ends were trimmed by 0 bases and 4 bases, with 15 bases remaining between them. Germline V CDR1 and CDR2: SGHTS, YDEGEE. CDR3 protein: CASSLAVSLPPDTQYF. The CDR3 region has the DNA TGTGCCAGCAGCTTGGCGGTCTCCCTGCCGCCAGATACGCAGTATTTT.

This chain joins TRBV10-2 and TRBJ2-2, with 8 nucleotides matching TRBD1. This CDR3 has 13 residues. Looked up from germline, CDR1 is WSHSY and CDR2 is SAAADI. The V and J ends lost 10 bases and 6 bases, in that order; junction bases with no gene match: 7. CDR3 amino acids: CATHQGAAGELFF. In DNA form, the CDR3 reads TGCGCCACCCACCAGGGGGCCGCCGGGGAGCTGTTTTTT.

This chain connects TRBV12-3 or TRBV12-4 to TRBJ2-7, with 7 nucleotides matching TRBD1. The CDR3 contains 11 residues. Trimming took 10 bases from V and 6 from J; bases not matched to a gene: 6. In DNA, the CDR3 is TGTGCCACTATGACAGGGTCCGAGCAGTACTTC. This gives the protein CATMTGSEQYF.

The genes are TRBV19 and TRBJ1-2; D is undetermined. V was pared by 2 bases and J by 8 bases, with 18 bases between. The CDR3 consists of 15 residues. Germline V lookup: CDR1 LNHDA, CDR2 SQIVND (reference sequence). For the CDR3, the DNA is TGTGCCAGTAGTATATTGCTGGGAGGGAATAACGGCTACACCTTC. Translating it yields CASSILLGGNNGYTF.

For the CDR3, the DNA is TGTGCAAGTCGCTTTTGCCCGGGGATTTGTTCACCCCTCCACTTT. Its translation: CASRFCPGICSPLHF. The chain is built from TRBV12-2 and TRBJ1-6. TRBV12-2 is flagged as a pseudogene. The length of the CDR3 is 15 residues.

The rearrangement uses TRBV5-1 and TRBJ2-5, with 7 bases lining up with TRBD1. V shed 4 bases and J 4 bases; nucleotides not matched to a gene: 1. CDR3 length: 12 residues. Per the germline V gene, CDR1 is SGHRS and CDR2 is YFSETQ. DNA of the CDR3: TGCGCCAGCAGCAGGGACAGAGAGACCCAGTACTTC. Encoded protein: CASSRDRETQYF. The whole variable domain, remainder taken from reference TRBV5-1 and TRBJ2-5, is KAGVTQTPRYLIKTRGQQVTLSCSPISGHRSVSWYQQTPGQGLQFLFEYFSETQRNKGNFPGRFSGRQFSNSRSEMNVSTLELGDSALYLCASSRDRETQYFGPGTRLLVL.

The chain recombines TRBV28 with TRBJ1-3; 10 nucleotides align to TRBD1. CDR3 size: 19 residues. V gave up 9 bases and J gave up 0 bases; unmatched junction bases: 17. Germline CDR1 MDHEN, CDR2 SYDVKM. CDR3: CASDSGTGVVGTSGNTIYF. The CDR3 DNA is TGTGCCAGTGACTCCGGGACAGGGGTTGTGGGGACCTCTGGAAACACCATATATTTT.

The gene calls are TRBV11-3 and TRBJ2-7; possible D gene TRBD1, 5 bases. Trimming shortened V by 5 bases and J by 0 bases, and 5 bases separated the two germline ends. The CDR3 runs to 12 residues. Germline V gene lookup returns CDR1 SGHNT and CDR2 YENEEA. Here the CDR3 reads CASSQGSYEQYF. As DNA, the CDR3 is TGTGCCAGCAGCCAGGGCTCCTACGAGCAGTACTTC. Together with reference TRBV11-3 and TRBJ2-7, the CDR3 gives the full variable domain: EAGVVQSPRYKIIEKKQPVAFWCNPISGHNTLYWYLQNLGQGPELLIRYENEEAVDDSQLPKDRFSAERLKGVDSTLKIQPAELGDSAVYLCASSQGSYEQYFGPGTRLTVT.

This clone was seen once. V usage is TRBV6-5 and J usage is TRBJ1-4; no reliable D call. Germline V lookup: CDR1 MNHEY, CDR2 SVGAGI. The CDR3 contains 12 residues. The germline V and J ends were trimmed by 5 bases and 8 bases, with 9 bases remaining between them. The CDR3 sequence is CASSLTREKLFF. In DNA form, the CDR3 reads TGTGCCAGCAGTCTCACGCGAGAAAAACTGTTTTTT.

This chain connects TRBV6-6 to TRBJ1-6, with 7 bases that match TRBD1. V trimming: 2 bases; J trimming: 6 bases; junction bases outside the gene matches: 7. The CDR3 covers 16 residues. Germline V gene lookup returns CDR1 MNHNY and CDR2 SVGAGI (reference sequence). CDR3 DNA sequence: TGTGCCAGCAGTTACCGCCGACAGGGCACTAATTCACCCCTCCACTTT. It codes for CASSYRRQGTNSPLHF.

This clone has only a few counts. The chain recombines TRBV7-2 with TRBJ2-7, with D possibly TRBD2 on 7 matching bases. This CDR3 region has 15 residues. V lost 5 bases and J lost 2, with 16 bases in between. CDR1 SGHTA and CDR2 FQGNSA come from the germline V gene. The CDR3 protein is CASSQGRGATYEQYF. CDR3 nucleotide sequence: TGTGCCAGCAGCCAGGGCCGGGGGGCAACCTACGAGCAGTACTTC.

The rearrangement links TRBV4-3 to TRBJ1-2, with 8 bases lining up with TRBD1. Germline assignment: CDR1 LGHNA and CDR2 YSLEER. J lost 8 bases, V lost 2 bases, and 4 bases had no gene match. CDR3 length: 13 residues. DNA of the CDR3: TGCGCCAGCAGCCAAATACAGGGGGAAGGCTACACCTTC. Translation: CASSQIQGEGYTF.

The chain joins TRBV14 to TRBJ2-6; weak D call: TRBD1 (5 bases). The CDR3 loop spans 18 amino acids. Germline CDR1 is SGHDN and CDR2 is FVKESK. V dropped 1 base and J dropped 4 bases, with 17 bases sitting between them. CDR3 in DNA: TGTGCCAGCAGCCAAGCTTTTGCCAGGGCCCCCGGGGCCAACGTCCTGACTTTC. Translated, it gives CASSQAFARAPGANVLTF.

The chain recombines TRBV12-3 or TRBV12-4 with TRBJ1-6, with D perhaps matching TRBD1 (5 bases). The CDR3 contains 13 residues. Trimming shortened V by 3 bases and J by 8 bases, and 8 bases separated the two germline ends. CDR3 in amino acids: CASSFSRDSPLHF. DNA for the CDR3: TGTGCCAGCAGTTTTAGCAGGGATTCACCCCTCCACTTT.

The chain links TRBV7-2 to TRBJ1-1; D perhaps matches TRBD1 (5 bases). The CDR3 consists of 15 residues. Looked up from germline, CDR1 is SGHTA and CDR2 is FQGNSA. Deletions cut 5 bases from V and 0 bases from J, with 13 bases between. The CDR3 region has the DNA TGTGCCAGCAGCCCGCAGGCAGGGCTGAACACTGAAGCTTTCTTT. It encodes CASSPQAGLNTEAFF.

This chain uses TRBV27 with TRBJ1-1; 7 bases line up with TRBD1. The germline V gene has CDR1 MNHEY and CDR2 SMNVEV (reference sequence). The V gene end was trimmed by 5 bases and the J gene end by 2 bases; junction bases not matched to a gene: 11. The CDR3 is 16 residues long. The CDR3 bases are TGTGCCAGCAGTAACGACAGGGCAGTCTACAACACTGAAGCTTTCTTT. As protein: CASSNDRAVYNTEAFF.

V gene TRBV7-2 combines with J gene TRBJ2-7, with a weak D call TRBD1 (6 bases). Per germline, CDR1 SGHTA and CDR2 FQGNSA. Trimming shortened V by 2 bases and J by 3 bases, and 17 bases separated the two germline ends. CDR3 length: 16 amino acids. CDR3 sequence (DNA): TGTGCCAGCAGCTTACCCCAGGGGAGAGACTTCTACGAGCAGTACTTC. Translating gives CASSLPQGRDFYEQYF. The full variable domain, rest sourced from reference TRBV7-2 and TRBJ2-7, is GAGVSQSPSNKVTEKGKDVELRCDPISGHTALYWYRQSLGQGLEFLIYFQGNSAPDKSGLPSDRFSAERTGGSVSTLTIQRTQQEDSAVYLCASSLPQGRDFYEQYFGPGTRLTVT.

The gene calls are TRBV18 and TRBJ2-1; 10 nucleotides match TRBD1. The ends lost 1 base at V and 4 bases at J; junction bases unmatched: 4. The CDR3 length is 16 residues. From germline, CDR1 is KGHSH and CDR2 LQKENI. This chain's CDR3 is CASSPRGQGGYNEQFF. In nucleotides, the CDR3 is TGTGCCAGCTCACCACGTGGACAGGGGGGATACAATGAGCAGTTCTTC.

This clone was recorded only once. CDR3 coding DNA: TGTGCCAGCAGCCTGGCCGTAAATTCACCCCTCCACTTT. Translated: CASSLAVNSPLHF. The V call is TRBV5-6, the J call TRBJ1-6; D ambiguous. Looked up from germline, CDR1 is SGHDT and CDR2 is YYEEEE. V gave up 4 bases and J gave up 7 bases, with 9 bases separating them. CDR3 size: 13 residues.